The 30 T cell receptor gamma chains in this list originate from one sample, sequenced in a study of γδ T cells in repeated Plasmodium falciparum infection. Bulk repertoires came from Vgamma9/Vdelta2+ or Vdelta2-negative gammadelta T cells flow-sorted from PBMC. TCRdb reanalysed the multiplex PCR reads with CATT. The profile shows approximately 30,000 gamma-chain clones, 1.4% to 1.5% of them singletons. Sequencing used gamma-delta T cells from blood. All receptors come from a pool of human donors (malaria-infected and uninfected, not separated).

This clone occurred many times. For this DNA, TCRdb reports the protein of a much larger clone, which diverges at residue 4, most likely from a read error; the protein presented here is translated directly from the DNA. This chain uses TRGV9 with TRGJ1 or TRGJ2. The CDR3 spans 15 residues. In germline, CDR1 is GITISATS, CDR2 ISYDGTV (reference sequence). The CDR3 loop is CALREVSIQYYKKLF. The CDR3 bases are TGTGCCTTGCGGGAGGTGTCCATCCAATATTATAAGAAACTCTTT.

Remarks on this clone: TCRdb's protein for this DNA is that of a much larger clone and differs from the translation at residue 4, likely a read error; the protein shown is the DNA translation. This chain links TRGV9 with TRGJ1 or TRGJ2. The J gene, left out of TCRdb, was set here by checking the DNA against germline. The V gene's germline CDR1 is GITISATS and CDR2 ISYDGTV (reference sequence). The CDR3 runs 13 residues. The CDR3 sequence: CALREENYYKKLF. The CDR3 coding sequence is TGTGCCTTGCGGGAAGAAAATTATTATAAGAAACTCTTT.

There are many counts of this clone. Possible read error: a much larger clone is one base away. The rearrangement uses TRGV4 and TRGJ1 or TRGJ2. From germline, CDR1 is EGSTGY and CDR2 YDSYTSSV. There are 13 residues in the CDR3. V lost 0 bases and J lost 5; bases outside the gene matches: 4. CDR3 protein: CATWDGRDYKKLF. The CDR3 DNA is TGTGCCACCTGGGATGGGCGGGATTATAAGAAACTCTTT.

Concerning this clone: TCRdb's listed protein matches a much larger clone and diverges from this DNA's translation at residue 7, likely through a read error; the protein shown comes from the DNA. The chain combines TRGV4 with TRGJ1 or TRGJ2. The J gene comes from matching the DNA to germline here; TCRdb lacks it. This CDR3 contains 13 residues. Unmatched junction bases numbered 11, after V lost 7 bases and J lost 5 bases. Germline values: CDR1 EGSTGY, CDR2 YDSYTSSV. CDR3 loop: CATCPPEHYKKLF. The CDR3 DNA reads as TGTGCCACCTGTCCTCCAGAACATTATAAGAAACTCTTT.

This clone was recorded at least ten times. A far larger clone differs by one base, so this is likely a read error. This sample includes further DNA sequences coding for the same CDR3. Here the CDR3 DNA reads TGTGCCTTGTGGGAGGTTGTAGAGAGTTGGTTCAAGATATTC. Protein: CALWEVVESWFKIF. No call exists for the J gene, whereas the V gene is TRGV9. Germline CDR1 GITISATS, CDR2 ISYDGTV (reference sequence). The CDR3 spans 14 residues.

About this clone: TCRdb has a much larger clone's protein, which differs at residue 3 from the translation of this DNA, likely because of a read error; what is shown is the protein translated from the DNA. The chain has TRGV9 and TRGJP. The J gene, missing from TCRdb, was assigned here through DNA to germline matching. CDR1 GITISATS and CDR2 ISYDGTV come from the germline V gene (reference sequence). The CDR3 spans 18 residues. CDR3 amino acids: CASWEVEPQELGKKIKVF. CDR3 coding DNA: TGTGCCTCGTGGGAGGTGGAACCTCAAGAGTTGGGCAAAAAAATCAAGGTATTT.

This clone was counted at least ten times. TCRdb's listed protein matches a much larger clone and diverges from this DNA's translation at residue 11, likely through a read error; the protein shown comes from the DNA. The J gene is TRGJ1 or TRGJ2, the V gene TRGV9. Here the J gene was assigned by germline matching of the DNA, as TCRdb has none. Germline loops: CDR1 GITISATS, CDR2 ISYDGTV (reference sequence). The CDR3 consists of 18 residues. J gave up 4 bases and V 0 bases, and 18 bases lay outside the gene matches. CDR3 in amino acids: CALWEVPLVGQLYYKKLF. The CDR3 nucleotides read TGTGCCTTGTGGGAGGTGCCCCTGGTCGGTCAACTCTATTATAAGAAACTCTTT.

This clone came up a few times. Translating this DNA gives a protein that differs at residue 3 from the TCRdb one, which belongs to a much larger clone; a read error is likely, and the protein shown is this translation. The rearrangement links TRGV3 to TRGJP. TCRdb leaves out the J gene; it was filled in here by matching the DNA to germline. The CDR3 has 18 amino acids. Germline V gives CDR1 VTNTFY, CDR2 YDVSTARD (reference sequence). As DNA, the CDR3 is TGTGCCGCCTGGGACAGGCTGTCGGGGGAGTTGGGCAAAAAAATCAAGGTATTT. Residues: CAAWDRLSGELGKKIKVF.

About this clone: The TCRdb protein, from a much larger clone, departs from this DNA's translation at residue 3, likely by read error; the protein shown derives from the DNA. The gene calls are TRGV3 and TRGJ1 or TRGJ2. The J gene is absent in TCRdb and was assigned here via DNA matching to germline. This CDR3 has 13 amino acids. In germline, CDR1 is VTNTFY, CDR2 YDVSTARD (reference sequence). The CDR3 loop reads CAAWDRLGEKKLF. The CDR3 region has the DNA TGTGCCGCCTGGGACAGGCTGGGTGAGAAGAAACTCTTT.

By share, this clone counts as medium-sized. V gene TRGV9 combines with J gene TRGJP. The ends lost 0 bases at V and 6 bases at J; junction bases unmatched: 5. This CDR3 has 17 amino acids. Per the germline V gene, CDR1 is GITISATS and CDR2 is ISYDGTV (reference sequence). The chain's CDR3 is CALWEVIGELGKKIKVF. In nucleotides, the CDR3 is TGTGCCTTGTGGGAGGTGATTGGAGAGTTGGGCAAAAAAATCAAGGTATTT.

This clone was counted only a few times. TCRdb has a much larger clone's protein, which differs at residue 3 from the translation of this DNA, likely because of a read error; what is shown is the protein translated from the DNA. The chain links TRGV9 to TRGJP. Germline matching of the DNA provided the J gene here, since TCRdb leaves it blank. This CDR3 has 18 amino acids. Germline V gene lookup returns CDR1 GITISATS and CDR2 ISYDGTV (reference sequence). The DNA of the CDR3 is TGTGCCATGTGGGACCAGGGCGCTTTTGGGTTGGGCAAAAAAATCAAGGTATTT. Amino acid sequence: CAMWDQGAFGLGKKIKVF.

Concerning this clone itself: TCRdb's listed protein matches a much larger clone and diverges from this DNA's translation at residue 9, likely through a read error; the protein shown comes from the DNA. The V and J genes are TRGV2 and TRGJ1 or TRGJ2. The J gene was missing in TCRdb and was found by matching the end of the DNA to germline. Germline-derived CDR1 and CDR2 are EGSNGY and YDSYNSKV. V lost 0 bases and J lost 11; bases outside the gene matches: 7. The length of the CDR3 is 12 residues. DNA for the CDR3: TGTGCCACCTGGGACGGGTTTAGGGAGAAACTCTTT. Residues: CATWDGFREKLF.

This clone was seen more than once but under ten times. TCRdb records a much larger clone's protein for this DNA, with a difference at residue 12 that likely arises from a read error; the protein given is the translation of the DNA. TRGV8 is the V gene, and the J gene was not called. CDR1 and CDR2 (germline): VENAVY, YDSYNSRV. The CDR3 extends over 14 amino acids. The CDR3 coding sequence is TGTGCCACCTGGGATAGGCCCTCGGGGTATAAGGAACTCTTT. Its translation is CATWDRPSGYKELF.

The sample holds many counts of this clone. TCRdb has a much larger clone's protein, which differs at residue 4 from the translation of this DNA, likely because of a read error; what is shown is the protein translated from the DNA. The genes are TRGV3 and TRGJ1 or TRGJ2. The J gene, missing from TCRdb, was assigned here through DNA to germline matching. This CDR3 has 14 residues. Germline V gene lookup returns CDR1 VTNTFY and CDR2 YDVSTARD (reference sequence). As DNA, the CDR3 is TGTGCCACCCGGGACAGTCCGGGGGGTTATAAGAAACTCTTT. Its translation is CATRDSPGGYKKLF.

This clone showed up many times. The translation of this DNA and the TCRdb protein of a much larger clone differ at residue 7, probably owing to a read error; the protein shown here is translated from the DNA. The chain couples TRGV9 to TRGJP. No J gene was available from TCRdb, and it was assigned here by a germline match of the DNA. Germline trimming cut 3 bases from V and 9 bases from J; bases unmatched to any gene: 5. The CDR3 extends over 15 amino acids. Per germline, CDR1 GITISATS and CDR2 ISYDGTV (reference sequence). CDR3 DNA: TGTGCCTTGTGGGAGTCAGTGTTGGGCAAAAAAATCAAGGTATTT. Translating gives CALWESVLGKKIKVF.

This clone was observed a handful of times. The protein recorded in TCRdb matches a much larger clone and deviates from this DNA's translation at residue 3, suggesting a read error; the protein here is obtained by translating the DNA. The chain carries TRGV4 and TRGJ1 or TRGJ2. The J gene, missing from TCRdb, was assigned here through DNA to germline matching. The germline CDR1 and CDR2 sequences are EGSTGY and YDSYTSSV. This CDR3 is built from 11 residues. The DNA of the CDR3 is TGTGCCTCCTGGGATGGGCCCAAGAAACTCTTT. Translated, it gives CASWDGPKKLF.

This clone was seen a few times. The TCRdb protein comes from a much larger clone and disagrees with this DNA's translation at residue 5, likely due to a read error; the protein given here is derived from the DNA. The chain carries TRGV2 and TRGJ1 or TRGJ2. TCRdb carries no J gene annotation; the J gene was assigned here by matching the DNA with germline. This CDR3 is built from 13 residues. Per germline, CDR1 EGSNGY and CDR2 YDSYNSKV. CDR3 region: CATWGGRRYKKLF. The DNA of the CDR3 is TGTGCCACCTGGGGCGGGCGAAGGTATAAGAAACTCTTT.

In regard to this clone: The protein in TCRdb stems from a much larger clone and differs at residue 6 from this DNA's translation, likely a read error; here the protein is translated from the DNA. The chain has TRGV2 and TRGJ1 or TRGJ2. The J gene was not available in TCRdb and was assigned here by matching the DNA to germline segments. The CDR3 has 13 amino acids. After removal of 2 bases from V and 9 bases from J, the junction contained 10 bases not matched to a gene. Germline V lookup: CDR1 EGSNGY, CDR2 YDSYNSKV. The CDR3 protein is CATWDAIPLKKLF. The CDR3 DNA follows: TGTGCCACCTGGGACGCGATACCACTTAAGAAACTCTTT.

This clone has a handful of counts. TCRdb records a much larger clone's protein for this DNA, with a difference at residue 5 that likely arises from a read error; the protein given is the translation of the DNA. The V and J genes are TRGV9 and TRGJP. TCRdb lists no J gene, so it was determined here by aligning the DNA to germline. Losses at the gene ends were 5 bases for V and 9 bases for J; bases not matched to a gene: 13. CDR3 length equals 17 residues. The germline CDR1 and CDR2 sequences are GITISATS and ISYDGTV (reference sequence). Here the CDR3 reads CALWGNLNGLGKKIKVF. The CDR3 DNA follows: TGTGCCTTGTGGGGTAACCTAAACGGGTTGGGCAAAAAAATCAAGGTATTT.

This clone was seen repeatedly, ten times or more. The protein that TCRdb holds for this DNA derives from a much larger clone and differs from the translated DNA at residue 8, which likely indicates a read error; the protein shown here is translated from the DNA. The chain is built from TRGV8 and TRGJ1 or TRGJ2. J gave up 12 bases and V 0 bases, and 5 bases lay outside the gene matches. The germline V gene encodes CDR1 VENAVY and CDR2 YDSYNSRV. The CDR3 extends over 11 amino acids. DNA of the CDR3: TGTGCCACCTGGGATAGGCACGGGAAACTCTTT. It specifies CATWDRHGKLF.

This clone was seen more than once but under ten times. The TCRdb protein comes from a much larger clone and disagrees with this DNA's translation at residue 5, likely due to a read error; the protein given here is derived from the DNA. The rearrangement uses TRGV8 and TRGJ1 or TRGJ2. The J gene, absent from TCRdb, was called here by matching the DNA to germline. Trimming took 5 bases from V and 4 from J; bases not matched to a gene: 8. Germline lookup yields CDR1 VENAVY and CDR2 YDSYNSRV. CDR3 length: 13 residues. For the CDR3, the DNA is TGTGCCACCTGGGGGCCCTGGTATTATAAGAAACTCTTT. It yields the protein CATWGPWYYKKLF.

The table lists this clone with many counts. This DNA's translation differs at residue 7 from TCRdb's protein, which comes from a much larger clone; a read error is likely, and the protein shown is translated from the DNA. The chain combines TRGV8 with TRGJ1 or TRGJ2. Germline CDR1 VENAVY, CDR2 YDSYNSRV. The junction had 7 bases not matched to a gene; V was cut back by 5 bases and J by 6 bases. This CDR3 region has 12 residues. CDR3 in DNA: TGTGCCACCTGGGGACACATTTATAAGAAACTCTTT. The encoded protein is CATWGHIYKKLF.

Regarding this clone: TCRdb shows a much larger clone's protein in place of this DNA's translation, and the two differ at residue 4, likely through a read error; the protein shown is translated from the DNA. CDR3 protein: CALREVGKKLF. CDR3 in DNA: TGTGCCTTGAGGGAGGTTGGGAAGAAACTCTTT. V and J are TRGV9 and TRGJ1 or TRGJ2. Germline lookup yields CDR1 GITISATS and CDR2 ISYDGTV (reference sequence). The CDR3 loop spans 11 amino acids.

This clone was detected ten times or more. The chain recombines TRGV2 with TRGJ1 or TRGJ2. The length of the CDR3 is 13 residues. The J segment lost 10 bases and the V segment lost 5 bases, leaving 14 bases of the junction unmatched. From germline, CDR1 is EGSNGY and CDR2 YDSYNSKV. CDR3 amino acids: CATWVDLGGKKLF. The CDR3 nucleotides read TGTGCCACCTGGGTAGACTTGGGTGGAAAGAAACTCTTT.

Remarks on this clone: A far larger clone is just one base off, so this is likely a read error. Additional DNA sequences in this sample encode the identical CDR3. The rearrangement links TRGV4 to TRGJ1 or TRGJ2. TCRdb records no J gene; here it was assigned by comparing the DNA to germline. The germline V gene has CDR1 EGSTGY and CDR2 YDSYTSSV. Losses at the gene ends were 5 bases for V and 1 base for J; bases not matched to a gene: 5. The CDR3 covers 13 residues. CDR3 loop: CATWVTNYYKKLF. CDR3 nucleotide sequence: TGTGCCACCTGGGTTACAAATTATTATAAGAAACTCTTT.

This clone was recorded a few times. TCRdb assigns this DNA the protein of a much larger clone, which departs from its translation at residue 3; this likely reflects a read error, and the protein shown comes from translating the DNA. The chain is built from TRGV9 and TRGJ1 or TRGJ2. Matching the DNA to germline supplied the J gene, which TCRdb does not give. CDR1 is GITISATS, CDR2 ISYDGTV, per germline (reference sequence). The CDR3 consists of 14 residues. The CDR3 region is CASWARPLYYKKLF. For the CDR3, the DNA is TGTGCCTCGTGGGCCCGTCCTCTTTATTATAAGAAACTCTTT.

Regarding this clone: This DNA's translation differs at residue 7 from TCRdb's protein, which comes from a much larger clone; a read error is likely, and the protein shown is translated from the DNA. This rearrangement joins TRGV4 to TRGJ1 or TRGJ2. TCRdb offers no J gene call, so here the DNA was matched to germline to obtain one. With V trimmed by 3 bases and J by 6 bases, 8 bases remained unmatched. Per the germline V gene, CDR1 is EGSTGY and CDR2 is YDSYTSSV. CDR3 length equals 13 residues. The CDR3 nucleotides are TGTGCCACCTGGGATTTAAGATTTTATAAGAAACTCTTT. Protein sequence: CATWDLRFYKKLF.

Note on this clone: TCRdb lists the protein of a much larger clone for this DNA, which differs at residue 9, so this is likely a read error; the protein given here is translated from the DNA itself. The chain recombines TRGV2 with TRGJ1 or TRGJ2. Germline trimming cut 0 bases from V and 9 bases from J; bases unmatched to any gene: 8. CDR3 length equals 13 residues. Germline V CDR1 and CDR2: EGSNGY, YDSYNSKV. The CDR3 here is CATWDGRRCKKLF. The CDR3 nucleotides read TGTGCCACCTGGGACGGGCGAAGGTGTAAGAAACTCTTT.

Regarding this clone: This DNA's translation and the protein TCRdb lists, from a much larger clone, do not match at residue 11, likely due to a read error; the protein shown is translated from the DNA. The V gene is TRGV9, the J gene TRGJP. This CDR3 has 16 residues. CDR1 is GITISATS and CDR2 is ISYDGTV in the germline V gene (reference sequence). CDR3 in amino acids: CALWDLRELGEKIKVF. CDR3 bases: TGTGCCTTGTGGGATTTGCGGGAGTTGGGCGAAAAAATCAAGGTATTT.

In this sample, this clone turned up many times. TCRdb's entry gives the protein of a much larger clone, which mismatches this DNA's translation at residue 13, likely from a read error; the protein reported here is translated from the DNA. The V gene is listed as TRGV9; no J gene was called. The CDR3 is 15 amino acids. Germline V gene sequence: CDR1 GITISATS, CDR2 ISYDGTV (reference sequence). CDR3 DNA sequence: TGTGCCTTGTGGGAGACGGAGTTGGGCAAAAAAATCAGGGTATTT. It is translated as CALWETELGKKIRVF.